One T cell receptor (beta chain) is described in this entry. Antigen unknown. This specimen comes from a study of vaccination and CD4 T cells after COVID-19. The treatment was: roughly ten-day PBMC culture with coronavirus spike peptide pools or control peptides (ViraFEST assay). Germline values: CDR1 GTSNPN, CDR2 SVGIG (reference sequence). V was cut by 3 bases and J by 7 bases, with 18 bases left in between. CDR3 length equals 14 residues. CD4+ T cells that had been cultured provided DNA sequenced with the Oncomine TCR Beta short-read assay. One entry per CDR3 protein, called by TCRdb with MiXCR from the PCR reads. This sample has approximately 12,000 distinct CDR3 sequences, with almost 65% found just once.

This sequence originates from a human donor who had recovered from COVID-19. The specimen was CD4+ T cells from blood, cultured in vitro, collected before SARS-CoV-2 vaccination. The chain joins TRBV30 to TRBJ2-5, with D unresolved. The CDR3 coding sequence is TGTGCCTGGAGCCCGGGTCAGACGGGTGGGACCCAGTACTTC. Translating gives CAWSPGQTGGTQYF.